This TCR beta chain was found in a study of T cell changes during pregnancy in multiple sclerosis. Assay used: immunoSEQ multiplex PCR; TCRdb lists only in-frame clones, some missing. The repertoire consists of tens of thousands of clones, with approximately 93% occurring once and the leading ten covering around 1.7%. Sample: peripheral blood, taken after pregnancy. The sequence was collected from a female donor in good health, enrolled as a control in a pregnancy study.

CDR3 bases: TGTGCCAGCAGCCAGAACGGGGATAGCAATCAGCCCCAGCATTTT. Encoded protein: CASSQNGDSNQPQHF. The chain links TRBV7-9 to TRBJ1-5; no clear D gene. V shed 5 bases and J shed 0 bases, with 11 bases lying between them. There are 15 residues in the CDR3. The germline gives CDR1 SEHNR, CDR2 FQNEAQ (reference sequence).